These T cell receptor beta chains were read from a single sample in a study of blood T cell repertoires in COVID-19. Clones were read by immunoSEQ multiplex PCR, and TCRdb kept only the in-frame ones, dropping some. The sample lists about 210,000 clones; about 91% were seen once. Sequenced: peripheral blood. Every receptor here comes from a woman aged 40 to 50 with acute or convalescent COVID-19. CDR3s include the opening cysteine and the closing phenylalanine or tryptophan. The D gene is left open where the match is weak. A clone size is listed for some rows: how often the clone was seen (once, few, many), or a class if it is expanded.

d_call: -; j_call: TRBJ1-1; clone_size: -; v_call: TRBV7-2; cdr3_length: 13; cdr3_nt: TGTGCCAGCAGCCATGGGGGGGTGCCTGAAGCTTTCTTT; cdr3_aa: CASSHGGVPEAFF
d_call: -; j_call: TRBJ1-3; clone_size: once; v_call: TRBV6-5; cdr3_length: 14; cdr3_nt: TGTGCCAGCAGTTACTCGAAAGGAGGGGACACCATATATTTT; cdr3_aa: CASSYSKGGDTIYF
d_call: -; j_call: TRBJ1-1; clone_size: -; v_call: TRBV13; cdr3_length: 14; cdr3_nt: TGTGCCAGCAGCCGGACAGCGATAAGGTCTGAAGCTTTCTTT; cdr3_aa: CASSRTAIRSEAFF
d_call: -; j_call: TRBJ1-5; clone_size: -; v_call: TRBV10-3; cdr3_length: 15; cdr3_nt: TGTGCCACTAGGGCGGCAGGGTCTAGGAATCAGCCCCAGCATTTT; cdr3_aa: CATRAAGSRNQPQHF
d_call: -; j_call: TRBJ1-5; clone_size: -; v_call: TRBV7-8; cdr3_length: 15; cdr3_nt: TGTGCCAGCAGCTTACGTCTCACAGTCAATCAGCCCCAGCATTTT; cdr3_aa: CASSLRLTVNQPQHF
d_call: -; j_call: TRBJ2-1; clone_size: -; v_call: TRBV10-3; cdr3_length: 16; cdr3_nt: TGTGCCATCAGTGAGTCGGACAGCTTCCCCTACAATGAGCAGTTCTTC; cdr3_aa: CAISESDSFPYNEQFF
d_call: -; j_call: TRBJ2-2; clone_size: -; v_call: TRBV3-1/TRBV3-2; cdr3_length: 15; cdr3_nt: TGTGCCAGCACCCCACGGGTCGGGGTCACCGGGGAGCTGTTTTTT; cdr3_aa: CASTPRVGVTGELFF
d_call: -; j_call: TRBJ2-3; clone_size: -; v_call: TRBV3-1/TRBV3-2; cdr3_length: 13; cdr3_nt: TGTGCCAGCAGCCAAGGGACTTTAGATACGCAGTATTTT; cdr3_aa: CASSQGTLDTQYF
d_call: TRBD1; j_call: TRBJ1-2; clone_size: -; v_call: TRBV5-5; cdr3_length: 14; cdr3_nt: TGTGCCAGCAGCTTGGCCACAGGGGATGCGAGCTACACCTTC; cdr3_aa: CASSLATGDASYTF
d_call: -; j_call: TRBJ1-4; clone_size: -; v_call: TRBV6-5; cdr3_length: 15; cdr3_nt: TGTGCCAGCAGTTACTCGTCGCGGGAGGATGAAAAACTGTTTTTT; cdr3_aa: CASSYSSREDEKLFF
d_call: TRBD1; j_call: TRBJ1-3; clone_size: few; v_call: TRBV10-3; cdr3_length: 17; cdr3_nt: TGTGCCATCAGTGTAGCAACCGGGACAGGGGTCGGAAACACCATATATTTT; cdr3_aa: CAISVATGTGVGNTIYF
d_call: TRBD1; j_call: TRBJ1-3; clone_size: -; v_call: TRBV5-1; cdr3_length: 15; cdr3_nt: TGCGCCAGCAGCGTGGGGACAGGGGCTGGAAACACCATATATTTT; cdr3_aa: CASSVGTGAGNTIYF
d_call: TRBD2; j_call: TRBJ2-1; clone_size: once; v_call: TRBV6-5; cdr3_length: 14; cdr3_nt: TGTGCCAGCAGTCGGGGGGGCTCCTACAATGAGCAGTTCTTC; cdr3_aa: CASSRGGSYNEQFF
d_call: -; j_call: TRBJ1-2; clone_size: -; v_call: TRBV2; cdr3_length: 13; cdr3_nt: TGTGCCAGTACAACCTTAACAGGGTCCCCATCCCAGTTC; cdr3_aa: CASTTLTGSPSQF
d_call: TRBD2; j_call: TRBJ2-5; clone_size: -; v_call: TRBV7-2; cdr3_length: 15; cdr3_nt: TGTGCCAGCAGCACCCGGGGGACTAGCGACGAGACCCAGTACTTC; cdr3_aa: CASSTRGTSDETQYF
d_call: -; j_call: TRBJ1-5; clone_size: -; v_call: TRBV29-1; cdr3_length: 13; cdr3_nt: TGCAGCTTCAGGGAAGACGGCAATCAGCCCCAGCATTTT; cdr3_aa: CSFREDGNQPQHF
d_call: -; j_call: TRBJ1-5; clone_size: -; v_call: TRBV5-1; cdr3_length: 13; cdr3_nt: TGCGCCAGCAGCTTGGGACAGAATCAGCCCCAGCATTTT; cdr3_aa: CASSLGQNQPQHF
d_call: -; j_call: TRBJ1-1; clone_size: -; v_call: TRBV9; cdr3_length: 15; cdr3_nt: TGTGCCAGCAGCGCCAGGGTTGAGGTGAACACTGAAGCTTTCTTT; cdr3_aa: CASSARVEVNTEAFF
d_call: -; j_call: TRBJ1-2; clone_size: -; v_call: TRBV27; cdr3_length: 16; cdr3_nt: TGTGCCAGCAGTTTATCCCAGACAGTATCTAACTATGGCTACACCTTC; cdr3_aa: CASSLSQTVSNYGYTF
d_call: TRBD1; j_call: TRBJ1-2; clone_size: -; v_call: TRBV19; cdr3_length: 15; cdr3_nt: TGTGCCAGTAGTCCCCCCAACAGGGGTGGCTATGGCTACACCTTC; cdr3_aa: CASSPPNRGGYGYTF
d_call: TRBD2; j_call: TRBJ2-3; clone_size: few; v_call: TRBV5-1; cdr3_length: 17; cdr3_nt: TGCGCCAGCAGCGGGAGGGGCCTTGGGCCTAGCGCAGATACGCAGTATTTT; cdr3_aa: CASSGRGLGPSADTQYF
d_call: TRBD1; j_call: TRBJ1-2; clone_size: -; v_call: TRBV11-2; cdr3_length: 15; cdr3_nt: TGTGCCAGCAGCAATCTCCGACAGGGAAACTATGGCTACACCTTC; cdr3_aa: CASSNLRQGNYGYTF
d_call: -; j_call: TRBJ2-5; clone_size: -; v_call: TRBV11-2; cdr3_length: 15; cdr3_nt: TGTGCCAGCAGCTCCCAACTAGGAATACAAGAGACCCAGTACTTC; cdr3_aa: CASSSQLGIQETQYF
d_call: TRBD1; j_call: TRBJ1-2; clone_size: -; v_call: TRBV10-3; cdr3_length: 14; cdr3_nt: TGTGCCACTTTCTCGGACAGGGGTAACTATGGCTACACCTTC; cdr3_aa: CATFSDRGNYGYTF
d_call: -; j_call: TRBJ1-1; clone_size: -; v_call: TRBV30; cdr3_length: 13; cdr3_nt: TGTGCCTGGAGGAAGGGGATGAACACTGAAGCTTTCTTT; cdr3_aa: CAWRKGMNTEAFF
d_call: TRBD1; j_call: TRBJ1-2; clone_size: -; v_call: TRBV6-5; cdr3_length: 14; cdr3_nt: TGTGCCAGCAGCCCCGGGACAGTAGGCTATGGCTACACCTTC; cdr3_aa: CASSPGTVGYGYTF
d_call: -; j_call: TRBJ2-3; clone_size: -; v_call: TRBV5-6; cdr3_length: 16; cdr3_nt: TGTGCCAGCAGCTGGAGGGCCGGGGGGCGCACAGATACGCAGTATTTT; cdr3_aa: CASSWRAGGRTDTQYF
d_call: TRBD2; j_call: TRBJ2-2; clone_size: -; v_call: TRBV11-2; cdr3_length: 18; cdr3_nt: TGTGCCAGCAGCCGGGCGCCATTTTGGGAATCTAGCGGGGGGGAGCTGTTTTTT; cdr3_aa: CASSRAPFWESSGGELFF
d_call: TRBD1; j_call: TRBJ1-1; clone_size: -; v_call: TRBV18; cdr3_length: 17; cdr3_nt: TGTGCCAGCTCCCCAAGGGGGCTCCACAATATGAACACTGAAGCTTTCTTT; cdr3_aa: CASSPRGLHNMNTEAFF
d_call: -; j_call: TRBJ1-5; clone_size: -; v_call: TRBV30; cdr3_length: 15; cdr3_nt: TGTGCCTGGTCTGGGGGGGCAACTAGCAATCAGCCCCAGCATTTT; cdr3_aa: CAWSGGATSNQPQHF
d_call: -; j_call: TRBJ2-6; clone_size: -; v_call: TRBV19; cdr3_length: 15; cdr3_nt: TGTGCCAGTAGGCAATACACCGCCGGGGCCAACGTCCTGACTTTC; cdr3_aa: CASRQYTAGANVLTF
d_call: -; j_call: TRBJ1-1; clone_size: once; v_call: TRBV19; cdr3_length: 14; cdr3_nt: TGTGCCAGTAGCCCAGGTACAGGGACGTCTGAAGCTTTCTTT; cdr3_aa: CASSPGTGTSEAFF
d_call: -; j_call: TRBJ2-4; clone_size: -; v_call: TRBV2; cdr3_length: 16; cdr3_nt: TGTGCCAGCAGTCCGTGGGGGGGCCTTTTCAAAAACATTCAGTACTTC; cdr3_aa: CASSPWGGLFKNIQYF
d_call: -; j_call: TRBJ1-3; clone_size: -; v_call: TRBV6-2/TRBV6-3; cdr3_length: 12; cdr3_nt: TGTGCCAGCAGTTATGGAGTGCACACCATATATTTT; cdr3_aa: CASSYGVHTIYF
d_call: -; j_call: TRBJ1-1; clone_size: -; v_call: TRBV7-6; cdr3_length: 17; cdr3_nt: TGTGCCAGCAGCGATATACTTAGGGGGACGGGGAACACTGAAGCTTTCTTT; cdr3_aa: CASSDILRGTGNTEAFF
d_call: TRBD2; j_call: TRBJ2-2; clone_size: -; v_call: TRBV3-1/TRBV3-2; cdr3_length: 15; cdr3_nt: TGTGCCAGCAGAGGGGCGGGGGGCCGCACCGGGGAGCTGTTTTTT; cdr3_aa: CASRGAGGRTGELFF
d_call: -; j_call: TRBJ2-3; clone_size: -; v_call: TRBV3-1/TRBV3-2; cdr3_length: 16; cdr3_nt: TGTGCCAGCAGCCAAGTCGCAGGGGCTACCACAGATACGCAGTATTTT; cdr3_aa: CASSQVAGATTDTQYF
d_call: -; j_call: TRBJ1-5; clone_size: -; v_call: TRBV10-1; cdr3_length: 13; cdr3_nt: TGCGCCAGCAGTGCCAGGGTGAATCAGCCCCAGCATTTT; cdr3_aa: CASSARVNQPQHF
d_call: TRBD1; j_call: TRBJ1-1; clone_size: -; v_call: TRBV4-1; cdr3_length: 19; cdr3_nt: TGCGCCAGCAGCCAAGTCCGAATTACAGGGGTCCTCCTTAACACTGAAGCTTTCTTT; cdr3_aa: CASSQVRITGVLLNTEAFF
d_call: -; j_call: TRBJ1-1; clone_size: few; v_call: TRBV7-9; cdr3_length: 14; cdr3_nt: TGTGCCAGCAGCTTAGGGGGACTTGGCACTGAAGCTTTCTTT; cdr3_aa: CASSLGGLGTEAFF
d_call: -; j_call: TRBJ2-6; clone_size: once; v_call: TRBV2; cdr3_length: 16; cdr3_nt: TGTGCCAGCAGCCACCAGGAGGGATCTGGGGCCAACGTCCTGACTTTC; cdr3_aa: CASSHQEGSGANVLTF
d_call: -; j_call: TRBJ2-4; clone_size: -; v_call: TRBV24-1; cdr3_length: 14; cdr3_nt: TGTGCCACCAGTGATTTCTGGCAGGGAAACATTCAGTACTTC; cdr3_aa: CATSDFWQGNIQYF
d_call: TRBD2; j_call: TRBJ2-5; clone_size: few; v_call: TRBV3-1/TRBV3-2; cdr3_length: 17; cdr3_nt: TGTGCCAGCAGCCAAGAGGGCCCCCTAGCGGGAAGTGGGACCCAGTACTTC; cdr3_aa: CASSQEGPLAGSGTQYF
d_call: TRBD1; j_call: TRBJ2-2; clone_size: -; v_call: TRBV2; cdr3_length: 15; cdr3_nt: TGTGCCAGCAGTCTTAGGACAGGGAACACCGGGGAGCTGTTTTTT; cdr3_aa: CASSLRTGNTGELFF
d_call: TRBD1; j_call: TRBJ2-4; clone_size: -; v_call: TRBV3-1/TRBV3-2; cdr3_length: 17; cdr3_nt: TGTGCCAGCAGCCAAGGAGGGACAGGGGGTCTCAAAAACATTCAGTACTTC; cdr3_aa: CASSQGGTGGLKNIQYF